The TCR beta chain described here comes from a study of blood T cell repertoires in COVID-19. TCRdb keeps only in-frame clones here, not all; method: immunoSEQ multiplex PCR. The data hold some 340,000 clones, with around nine tenths observed a single time. The V gene lost 0 bases and the J gene lost 1 base, with 6 bases spanning the gap. This CDR3 contains 14 residues. Germline lookup yields CDR1 LGHNA and CDR2 YSLEER. The receptor was isolated from a woman in her 30s who had been exposed to COVID-19. Sequencing input: PBMCs or T cells enriched from blood (not recorded which). This chain connects TRBV4-3 to TRBJ1-2, with unresolved D. The CDR3 reads CASSQDFHNYGYTF. The CDR3, as DNA: TGCGCCAGCAGCCAAGATTTCCATAACTATGGCTACACCTTC.